These 24 T cell receptor beta chains share one sample of origin, sequenced in a study of T cell clonality in common variable immunodeficiency. Sequencing was performed with immunoSEQ multiplex PCR; in TCRdb, only in-frame clones are kept and a portion is missing. The repertoire consists of 35,000 to 45,000 clones, none detected only once. Sequenced material: peripheral blood mononuclear cells. The receptor source for this set is a person between 18 and 75 years old in good health.

This clone was seen at least ten times. The CDR3 end falls 3 residues outside the read, so it is completed with the germline J gene. This chain links TRBV18 with TRBJ1-1, with a possible D match to TRBD1 (5 bases). Germline loops: CDR1 KGHSH, CDR2 LQKENI. The CDR3 runs to 13 residues. CDR3 DNA, as far as it was read: TGTGCCAGCTCACCCACGAAACAGGTGGAA. It codes for CASSPTKQVE. The full CDR3 protein is CASSPTKQVEAFF.

This clone was seen at least ten times. The read is 3 residues too short to cover the CDR3 end, so that end is filled in from the germline J gene. The gene calls are TRBV5-1 and TRBJ2-4; 12 nucleotides agree with TRBD1. CDR3 length equals 16 residues. Germline CDR1 and CDR2: SGHRS and YFSETQ. Unmatched junction bases numbered 10, after V lost 4 bases and J lost 8 bases. The CDR3 DNA, read in part, is TGCGCCAGCAGCCCTCTGGGGACAGGGGGCGCTGACATT. It yields the protein CASSPLGTGGADI. The full-length CDR3 reads as CASSPLGTGGADIQYF.

The sample holds many counts of this clone. Read coverage stops 3 residues before the CDR3 terminus; the germline J gene supplies the remainder. This chain links TRBV2 with TRBJ1-2; D may be TRBD1 (6 bases). The CDR3 totals 15 residues. The germline gives CDR1 SNHLY, CDR2 FYNNEI. The V end was cut by 5 bases, the J end by 0 bases, with 13 bases between. The CDR3 region is CASSLTGTPNYGYTF. CDR3 DNA, as far as it was read: TGTGCCAGCAGTTTAACCGGGACACCTAACTATGGC.

This clone was recorded at least ten times. The CDR3 is cut off 3 residues early in the read; its end comes from the germline J gene. The V gene is TRBV20-1, the J gene TRBJ2-1, with 8 positions matching TRBD2. The germline V gene has CDR1 DFQATT and CDR2 SNEGSKA (reference sequence). Trimming at V came to 3 bases and at J to 4 bases, leaving 5 bases not matched to a gene. This CDR3 comprises 14 residues. CDR3 DNA (partial): TGCAGTGCTAGCGGGACTAGGGATTACAATGAG. Protein product: CSASGTRDYNE. The CDR3 as a whole reads CSASGTRDYNEQFF.

This clone was seen at least ten times. Coverage ceases 3 residues before the CDR3 finishes, and the germline J gene fills in the end. The genes are TRBV13 and TRBJ1-4; TRBD1 agrees at 8 bases. Germline V gives CDR1 PRHDT, CDR2 FYEKMQ (reference sequence). CDR3 length: 14 residues. Trimming at V came to 4 bases and at J to 6 bases, leaving 4 bases not matched to a gene. CDR3 bases read: TGTGCCAGCAGCTCAGGACAGGGATATGAAAAA. Protein product: CASSSGQGYEK. The entire CDR3 protein is CASSSGQGYEKLFF.

This clone was recorded at least ten times. From the germline J gene comes the end of the CDR3, since the read stops 3 residues before it. V gene TRBV20-1 combines with J gene TRBJ1-6, with D perhaps TRBD1 (6 bases). The ends were cut back, 0 bases at V and 1 base at J, with 16 bases in the middle. The CDR3 is made up of 18 amino acids. Germline V gives CDR1 DFQATT, CDR2 SNEGSKA (reference sequence). The CDR3 spells CSARDFAGAKSYNSPLHF. The sequenced part of the CDR3 DNA is TGCAGTGCTAGAGATTTCGCAGGGGCGAAGTCCTATAATTCACCC.

This clone was seen many times. Coverage ceases 3 residues before the CDR3 finishes, and the germline J gene fills in the end. This chain links TRBV5-1 with TRBJ2-3; tentative D call: TRBD2 (6 bases). There are 12 residues in the CDR3. V lost 4 bases to trimming and J lost 6 bases, with 9 bases between them. Germline CDR1 reads SGHRS; CDR2 reads YFSETQ. CDR3 sequence reads: CASSLGGDTQYF. The sequenced part of the CDR3 DNA is TGCGCCAGCAGCCTCGGAGGGGATACG.

The table lists this clone with many counts. The CDR3 end is not reached by the read, which stops 3 residues before it; the germline J gene fills it in. The V and J genes are TRBV12-5 and TRBJ2-7, with D perhaps TRBD1 (6 bases). CDR1 is LGHNT and CDR2 is FRNRAP in the germline V gene. V was cut by 5 bases and J by 2 bases, with 13 bases left in between. The CDR3 has 14 residues. CDR3: CASGKLGAAYEQYF. The CDR3 DNA, read in part, is TGTGCTAGTGGTAAACTGGGGGCCGCCTACGAG.

In this sample, this clone turned up many times. The observed sequence ends 3 residues before the CDR3 terminus, with the missing tail filled in from the germline J gene. The chain uses TRBV30 and TRBJ1-1, with TRBD1 identical over 7 bases. V dropped 4 bases and J dropped 1; count of bases not matched to a gene: 12. The CDR3 runs to 16 residues. The germline V gene has CDR1 GTSNPN and CDR2 SVGIG (reference sequence). CDR3 in amino acids: CAWTTSRTGANTEAFF. The covered CDR3 bases are TGTGCCTGGACCACCTCCCGGACAGGCGCGAACACTGAA.

This clone occurred many times. The CDR3 is cut off 3 residues early in the read; its end comes from the germline J gene. The chain combines TRBV5-1 with TRBJ1-2, with 8 bases identical to TRBD1. The CDR3 loop spans 12 amino acids. Germline CDR1 SGHRS, CDR2 YFSETQ. Germline trimming cut 6 bases from V and 7 bases from J; bases unmatched to any gene: 5. CDR3 DNA (partial): TGCGCCAGCACCGGGACAGGAGGTGGC. Protein product: CASTGTGGG. The whole CDR3 is CASTGTGGGYTF.

In regard to this clone: The read terminates 3 residues ahead of where the CDR3 ends, so the germline J gene completes it. The V call is TRBV19, the J call TRBJ1-3; no definite D call. The CDR3 consists of 15 residues. Trimming shortened V by 6 bases and J by 0 bases, and 12 bases separated the two germline ends. Germline V gene sequence: CDR1 LNHDA, CDR2 SQIVND (reference sequence). CDR3 in amino acids: CASRPGEFSGNTIYF. The DNA read from the CDR3 is TGTGCCAGTAGACCCGGTGAATTCTCTGGAAACACC. Using reference TRBV19 and TRBJ1-3 for the parts outside the CDR3, the full variable domain is DGGITQSPKYLFRKEGQNVTLSCEQNLNHDAMYWYRQDPGQGLRLIYYSQIVNDFQKGDIAEGYSVSREKKESFPLTVTSAQKNPTAFYLCASRPGEFSGNTIYFGEGSWLTVV.

There are many counts of this clone. The sequenced fragment ends 3 residues before the CDR3 boundary, so the rest is inferred from the germline J gene. The chain recombines TRBV10-1 with TRBJ2-2; 7 bases match TRBD2. The CDR3 has 16 amino acids. V lost 0 bases and J lost 7; bases outside the gene matches: 8. Germline assignment: CDR1 WNHNN and CDR2 SYGVQD (reference sequence). The CDR3 bases that were read are TGCGCCAGCAGTGAGTCCGGTCTAGCGGAGGGCGGGGAG. Protein product: CASSESGLAEGGE. The entire CDR3 reads CASSESGLAEGGELFF.

This clone was seen repeatedly, ten times or more. The read comes to an end 3 residues before the CDR3 does, leaving the germline J gene to fill in the end. This rearrangement joins TRBV23-1 to TRBJ2-6; TRBD1 agrees at 7 bases. TRBV23-1 belongs to the ORF category, with a function that is uncertain. The CDR3 has 18 residues. The trim removed 7 bases at V and 0 bases at J, leaving 12 bases unmatched. Here the CDR3 reads CASTQQGKRYSGANVLTF. Partial CDR3 DNA: TGCGCCAGCACCCAACAGGGGAAGAGATACTCTGGGGCCAACGTC.

The table lists this clone with many counts. The CDR3 extends 3 residues past the end of the read, so its final part is completed from the germline J gene. J is TRBJ1-6 and V is TRBV5-1; D not certain. CDR3 length equals 16 residues. Looked up from germline, CDR1 is SGHRS and CDR2 is YFSETQ. Trimming removed 1 base at V and 7 bases at J, with 15 bases between. The CDR3 is CASSLLSYESNSPLHF. The covered CDR3 bases are TGCGCCAGCAGCTTGCTTTCCTATGAGTCCAATTCACCC.

This clone was picked up many times. CDR3 DNA (partial): TGCAGTGCTAACCGGGACAGCGGCCTTGGC. Its protein is CSANRDSGLG. The full CDR3 is CSANRDSGLGYTF. The J gene is TRBJ1-2, the V gene TRBV20-1, with TRBD1 matching 7 bases. The read halts 3 residues ahead of the CDR3 end, with the missing end drawn from the germline J gene. The V and J ends lost 4 bases and 7 bases, in that order; junction bases with no gene match: 9. The CDR3 has 13 amino acids. Germline V lookup: CDR1 DFQATT, CDR2 SNEGSKA (reference sequence).

This clone was detected a few times. The read ends 3 residues shy of where the CDR3 ends; the end is completed using the germline J gene. V usage is TRBV20-1 and J usage is TRBJ2-5; D unclear. The CDR3 is 13 amino acids. The germline V and J ends were trimmed by 3 bases and 1 base, with 9 bases remaining between them. Germline CDR1 is DFQATT and CDR2 is SNEGSKA (reference sequence). The CDR3 region is CSASVRLQETQYF. The part of the CDR3 DNA that was read is TGCAGTGCTAGTGTGCGTCTCCAAGAGACC.

Worth noting for this clone: From the germline J gene comes the end of the CDR3, since the read stops 3 residues before it. The rearrangement links TRBV5-1 to TRBJ2-7, with 7 bases identical to TRBD1. The length of the CDR3 is 13 residues. Germline CDR1 is SGHRS and CDR2 is YFSETQ. V gave up 6 bases and J gave up 0 bases; unmatched junction bases: 3. CDR3 DNA, as far as it was read: TGCGCCAGCAACCGGGACAGCTCCTACGAG. Protein sequence: CASNRDSSYE. The CDR3 reads in full as CASNRDSSYEQYF.

Only a few counts were recorded for this clone. The read halts 3 residues ahead of the CDR3 end, with the missing end drawn from the germline J gene. This chain joins TRBV18 and TRBJ1-4, with D tentatively TRBD1 (6 bases). CDR1 and CDR2 (germline): KGHSH, LQKENI. The CDR3 runs to 15 residues. The part of the CDR3 DNA that was read is TGTGCCAGCTCACCTCGACAGGATAATAATTCACCA. This sequence encodes CASSPRQDNNSP. The full CDR3 protein is CASSPRQDNNSPLFF.

A few counts support this clone. The junction and the germline gene differ at one end; a read error may be behind it. Read data end 3 residues before the CDR3 end; the end is taken from the germline J gene. The chain is built from TRBV7-9 and TRBJ1-3; D uncertain. Germline V gene data show CDR1 as SEHNR and CDR2 as FQNEAQ (reference sequence). This CDR3 comprises 13 residues. The covered CDR3 bases are TGTTCCAGCATACACCGATCTGGAAACACC. This gives the protein CSSIHRSGNT. The whole CDR3 is CSSIHRSGNTIYF.

This clone was seen ten or more times. The sequence runs out 3 residues before the end of the CDR3; the remainder is reconstructed from the germline J gene. The rearrangement links TRBV5-1 to TRBJ2-7; 12 bases agree with TRBD2. This CDR3 region has 19 residues. Trimming took 2 bases from V and 3 from J; bases not matched to a gene: 15. Germline V lookup: CDR1 SGHRS, CDR2 YFSETQ. The sequenced CDR3 bases are TGCGCCAGCAGCTTTGGACTCCCAGGGACTAGCGGGCGGAACTACGAG. This gives the protein CASSFGLPGTSGRNYE. The CDR3 as a whole reads CASSFGLPGTSGRNYEQYF. Drawing the rest from reference TRBV5-1 and TRBJ2-7, the complete variable domain is KAGVTQTPRYLIKTRGQQVTLSCSPISGHRSVSWYQQTPGQGLQFLFEYFSETQRNKGNFPGRFSGRQFSNSRSEMNVSTLELGDSALYLCASSFGLPGTSGRNYEQYFGPGTRLTVT.

This clone turned up a few times. The sequence runs out 3 residues before the end of the CDR3; the remainder is reconstructed from the germline J gene. The chain has TRBV18 and TRBJ1-2; D is undetermined. The CDR3 has 13 amino acids. Germline V gene sequence: CDR1 KGHSH, CDR2 LQKENI. CDR3: CASSPELTDTYTF. The part of the CDR3 DNA that was read is TGTGCCAGCTCACCAGAACTCACAGATACC.

This clone appeared many times. Read coverage stops 3 residues before the CDR3 terminus; the germline J gene supplies the remainder. The chain carries TRBV20-1 and TRBJ2-2, with a possible D match to TRBD2 (5 bases). Germline V gene sequence: CDR1 DFQATT, CDR2 SNEGSKA (reference sequence). The ends were cut back, 3 bases at V and 6 bases at J, with 11 bases in the middle. The CDR3 covers 13 residues. The CDR3 sequence is CSASTEGPGELFF. The CDR3 bases that were read are TGCAGTGCTAGTACCGAGGGTCCCGGGGAG.

This clone was picked up many times. The read ends 3 residues before the CDR3 terminus; that terminus is restored from the germline J gene. The chain has TRBV5-1 and TRBJ2-6, with D possibly matching TRBD1 (5 bases). CDR3 length: 13 amino acids. Germline V lookup: CDR1 SGHRS, CDR2 YFSETQ. CDR3 in amino acids: CASSPDGQGFLTF. The CDR3 bases that were read are TGCGCCAGCAGCCCCGATGGGCAGGGATTC.

Incomplete CDR3 DNA: TGTGCCAGCAGCTTAAACGTCGCAGATACC. Translation: CASSLNVADT. The whole CDR3 protein reads CASSLNVADTYTF. The chain joins TRBV7-2 to TRBJ1-2; D is undetermined. The read finishes 3 residues shy of the CDR3 end, and the germline J gene is used to complete it. Germline loops: CDR1 SGHTA, CDR2 FQGNSA. The CDR3 length is 13 residues.